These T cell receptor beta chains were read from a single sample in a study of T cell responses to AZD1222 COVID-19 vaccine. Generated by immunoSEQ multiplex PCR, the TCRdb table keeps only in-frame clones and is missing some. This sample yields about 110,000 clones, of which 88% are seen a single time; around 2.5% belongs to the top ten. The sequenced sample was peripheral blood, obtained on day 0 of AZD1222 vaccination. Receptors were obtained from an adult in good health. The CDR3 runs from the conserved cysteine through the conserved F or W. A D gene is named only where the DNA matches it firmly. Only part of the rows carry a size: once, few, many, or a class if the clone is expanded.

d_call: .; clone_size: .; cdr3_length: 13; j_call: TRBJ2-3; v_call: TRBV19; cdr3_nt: TGTGCCAGTACCCTAGGGGGCACAGATACGCAGTATTTT; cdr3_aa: CASTLGGTDTQYF
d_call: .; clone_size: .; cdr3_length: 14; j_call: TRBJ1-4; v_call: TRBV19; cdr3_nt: TGTGCCAGTAGTGATCGGGACTGGCATGAAAAACTGTTTTTT; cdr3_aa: CASSDRDWHEKLFF
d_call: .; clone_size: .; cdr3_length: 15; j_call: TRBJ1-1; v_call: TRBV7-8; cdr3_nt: TGTGCCAGCAGCTTAGGCGGGGGCGTGGGGACTGAAGCTTTCTTT; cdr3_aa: CASSLGGGVGTEAFF
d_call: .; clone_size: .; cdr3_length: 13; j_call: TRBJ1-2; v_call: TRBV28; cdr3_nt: TGTGCCAGCAGTTTAGGCACGGGGTATGGCTACACCTTC; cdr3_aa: CASSLGTGYGYTF
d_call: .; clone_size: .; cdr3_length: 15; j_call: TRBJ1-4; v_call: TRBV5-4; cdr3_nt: TGTGCCAGCAGTCGGTGGGGCCAGGATAATGAAAAACTGTTTTTT; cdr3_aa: CASSRWGQDNEKLFF
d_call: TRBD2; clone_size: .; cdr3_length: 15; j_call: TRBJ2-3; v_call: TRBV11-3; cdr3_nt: TGTGCCAGCACCCAGCGGGGGGGCGGAACAGATACGCAGTATTTT; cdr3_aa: CASTQRGGGTDTQYF
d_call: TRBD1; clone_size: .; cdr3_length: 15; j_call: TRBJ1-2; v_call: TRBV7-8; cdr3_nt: TGTGCCAGCAGCCCCAGGGGGCGCGGTAGCTATGGCTACACCTTC; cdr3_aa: CASSPRGRGSYGYTF
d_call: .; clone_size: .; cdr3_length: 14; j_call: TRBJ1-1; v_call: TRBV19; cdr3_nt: TGTGCCAGTAGTAAGGGCGCGGTTAACACTGAAGCTTTCTTT; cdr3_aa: CASSKGAVNTEAFF
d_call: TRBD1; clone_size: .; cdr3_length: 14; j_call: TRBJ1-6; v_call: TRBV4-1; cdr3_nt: TGCGCCAGCAGCCAAGGACAGGGTGATTCACCCCTCCACTTT; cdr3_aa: CASSQGQGDSPLHF
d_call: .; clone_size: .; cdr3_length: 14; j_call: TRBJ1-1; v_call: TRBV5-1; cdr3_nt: TGCGCCAGCAGCTTGATGGGACTAGAGAATGAAGCTTTCTTT; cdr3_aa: CASSLMGLENEAFF
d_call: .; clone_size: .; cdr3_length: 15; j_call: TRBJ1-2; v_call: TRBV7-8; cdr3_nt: TGTGCCAGCAGCTTAGTGGAAAGGGCAGGGCACGGCTACACCTTC; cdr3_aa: CASSLVERAGHGYTF
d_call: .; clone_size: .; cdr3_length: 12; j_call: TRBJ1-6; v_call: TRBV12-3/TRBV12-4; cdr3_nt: TGTGCCAGCAGTTCTAGCAATTCACCCCTCCACTTT; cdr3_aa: CASSSSNSPLHF
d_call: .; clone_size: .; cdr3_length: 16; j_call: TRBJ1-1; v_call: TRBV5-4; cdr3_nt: TGTGCCAGCAGCTATACTAACAGGGCTAGGAACACTGAAGCTTTCTTT; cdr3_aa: CASSYTNRARNTEAFF
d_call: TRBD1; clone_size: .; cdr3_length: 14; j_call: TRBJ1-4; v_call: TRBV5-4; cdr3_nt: TGTGCCAGCAGCTCGGACAGGGGGGTTGAAAAACTGTTTTTT; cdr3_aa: CASSSDRGVEKLFF
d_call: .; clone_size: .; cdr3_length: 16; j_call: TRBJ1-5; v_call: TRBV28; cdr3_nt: TGTGCCAGCAGCCCCGCTAGCCTACGAATGAATCAGCCCCAGCATTTT; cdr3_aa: CASSPASLRMNQPQHF
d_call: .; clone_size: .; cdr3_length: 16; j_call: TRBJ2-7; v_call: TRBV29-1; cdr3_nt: TGCAGCGTGGCAGGGCAGGCCAGCTCCCCTTCCTACGAGCAGTACTTC; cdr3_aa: CSVAGQASSPSYEQYF
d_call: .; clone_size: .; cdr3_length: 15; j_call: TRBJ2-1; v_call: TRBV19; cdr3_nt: TGTGCCAGTAGTCCCGATCGCCAGGGTTTAAATGAGCAGTTCTTC; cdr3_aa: CASSPDRQGLNEQFF
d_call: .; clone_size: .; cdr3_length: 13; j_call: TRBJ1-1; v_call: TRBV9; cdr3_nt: TGTGCCAGCAGCGCCAGGGGCAACACTGAAGCTTTCTTT; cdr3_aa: CASSARGNTEAFF
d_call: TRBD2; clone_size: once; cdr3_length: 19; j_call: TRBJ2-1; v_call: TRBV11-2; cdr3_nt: TGTGCCAGCAGCCCCCCCTTGATAGCGGGGGTAAGCTCCTACAATGAGCAGTTCTTC; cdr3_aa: CASSPPLIAGVSSYNEQFF
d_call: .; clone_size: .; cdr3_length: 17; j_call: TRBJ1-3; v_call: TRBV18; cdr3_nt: TGTGCCAGCTCGTTATCCGGCCCTTTCGCTGCTGGAAACACCATATATTTT; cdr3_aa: CASSLSGPFAAGNTIYF
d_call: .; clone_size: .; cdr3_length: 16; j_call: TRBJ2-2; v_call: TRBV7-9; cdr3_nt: TGTGCCAGCAGCTTACCCCGCCTAGGCCTGGCCGGGGAGCTGTTTTTT; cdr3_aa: CASSLPRLGLAGELFF
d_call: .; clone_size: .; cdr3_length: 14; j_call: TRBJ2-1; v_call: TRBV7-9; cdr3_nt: TGTGCCAGCAGCCGGGACGGTAACTACAATGAGCAGTTCTTC; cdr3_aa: CASSRDGNYNEQFF
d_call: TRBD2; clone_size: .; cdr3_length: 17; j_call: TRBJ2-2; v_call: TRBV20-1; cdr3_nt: TGCAGTGCTAGTTACCTAGCGGGGGGGCCGCACACCGGGGAGCTGTTTTTT; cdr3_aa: CSASYLAGGPHTGELFF
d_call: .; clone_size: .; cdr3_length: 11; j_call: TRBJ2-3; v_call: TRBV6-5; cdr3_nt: TGTGCCAGCAGTCGACAGGATACGCAGTATTTT; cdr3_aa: CASSRQDTQYF
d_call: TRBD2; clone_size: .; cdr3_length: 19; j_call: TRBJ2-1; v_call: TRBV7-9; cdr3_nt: TGTGCCAGCAGCGGCAAGAACCCCGGGGGGGGACTACCGTACAATGAGCAGTTCTTC; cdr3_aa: CASSGKNPGGGLPYNEQFF
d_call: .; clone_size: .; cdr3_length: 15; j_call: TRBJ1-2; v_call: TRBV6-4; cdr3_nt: TGTGCCAGCAGTATGTCGACTTTAGCTAACTATGGCTACACCTTC; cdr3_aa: CASSMSTLANYGYTF
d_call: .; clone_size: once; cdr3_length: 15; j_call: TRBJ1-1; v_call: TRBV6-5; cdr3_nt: TGTGCCAGCAGTTACTCATTTAGAATGAACACTGAAGCTTTCTTT; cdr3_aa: CASSYSFRMNTEAFF
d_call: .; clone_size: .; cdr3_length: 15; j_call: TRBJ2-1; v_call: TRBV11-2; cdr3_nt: TGTGCCAGCAGCTTCTTAGCGTCGGGGTACGATGAGCAGTTCTTC; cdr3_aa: CASSFLASGYDEQFF
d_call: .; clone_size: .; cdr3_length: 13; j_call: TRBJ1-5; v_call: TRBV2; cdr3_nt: TGTGCCAGCACCCCGACCGACGGGCGGCCCCAGCATTTT; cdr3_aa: CASTPTDGRPQHF
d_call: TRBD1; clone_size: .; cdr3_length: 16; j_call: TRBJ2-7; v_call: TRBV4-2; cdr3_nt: TGTGCCAGCAGCCAAGGGGGGACAGGGAGCTCCTACGAGCAGTACTTC; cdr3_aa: CASSQGGTGSSYEQYF
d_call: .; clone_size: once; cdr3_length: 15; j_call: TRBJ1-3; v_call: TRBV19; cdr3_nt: TGTGCCAGTAGTATAGAGAACAGCTCTGGAAACACCATATATTTT; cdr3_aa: CASSIENSSGNTIYF
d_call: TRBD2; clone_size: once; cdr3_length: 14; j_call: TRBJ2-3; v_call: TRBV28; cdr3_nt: TGTGCCAGCACTGAGGGGAGGGGCGAAGATACGCAGTATTTT; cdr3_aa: CASTEGRGEDTQYF
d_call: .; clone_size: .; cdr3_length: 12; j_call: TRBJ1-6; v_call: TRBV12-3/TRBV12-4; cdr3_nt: TGTGCCAGCAGTCCCGGGAATTCACCCCTCCACTTT; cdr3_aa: CASSPGNSPLHF
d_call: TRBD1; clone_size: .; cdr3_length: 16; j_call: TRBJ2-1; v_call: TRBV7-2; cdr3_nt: TGTGCCAGCAGACGTAGCCGGGACAGGGGATACAATGAGCAGTTCTTC; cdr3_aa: CASRRSRDRGYNEQFF
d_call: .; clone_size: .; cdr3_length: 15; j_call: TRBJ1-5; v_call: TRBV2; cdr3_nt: TGTGCCAGCAGGCTAGGGGGACTTAGCAATCAGCCCCAGCATTTT; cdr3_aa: CASRLGGLSNQPQHF
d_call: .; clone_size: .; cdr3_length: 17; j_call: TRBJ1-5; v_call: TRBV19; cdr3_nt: TGTGCCAGTAGATCCGGAGCGTTTAGGGTACAAGGGCGGCCCCAGCATTTT; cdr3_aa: CASRSGAFRVQGRPQHF
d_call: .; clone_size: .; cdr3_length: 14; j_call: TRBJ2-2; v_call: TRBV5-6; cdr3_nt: TGTGCCAGCTCCGAAGTGGGGCACACCGGGGAGCTGTTTTTT; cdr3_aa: CASSEVGHTGELFF
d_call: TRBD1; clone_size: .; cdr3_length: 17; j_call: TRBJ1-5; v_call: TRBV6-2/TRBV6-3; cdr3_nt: TGTGCCAGCAGCCCTCCGGGGGACAGGGGGAGCAATCAGCCCCAGCATTTT; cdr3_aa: CASSPPGDRGSNQPQHF
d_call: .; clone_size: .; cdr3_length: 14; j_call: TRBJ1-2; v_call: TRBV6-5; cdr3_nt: TGTGCCAGCAGTTCGAACGAGGGCAGGGTTGGCTACACCTTC; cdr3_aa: CASSSNEGRVGYTF
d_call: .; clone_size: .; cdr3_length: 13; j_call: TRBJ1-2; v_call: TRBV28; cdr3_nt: TGTGCCAGCAGTTTGGCCCAAGTTTATGGCTACACCTTC; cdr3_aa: CASSLAQVYGYTF